This T cell receptor beta chain was sequenced in a study (dated by TCRdb to 2015 to 2017). As for the study more broadly: The study tested whether tumor-infiltrating Tregs in breast cancer are recruited from blood Tregs or converted in situ from other CD4+ T cell subsets. General findings and caveats noted by the study authors: The TCR alpha and beta sequences of tumor-infiltrating Tregs showed the greatest overlap with tumor naive CD4+ T cells, followed by blood naive CD4+ T cells. Tumor memory CD4+ T cell TCR gene usage was found to cluster with blood and lymph node memory CD4+ cells and with lymph node naive CD4+ cells. Validation in the larger cohort was restricted to a single TCR beta V-J rearrangement rather than whole repertoires.

This clonotype is described as medium-sized (0.01 to 0.1%). This receptor's antigen is unknown. One base away there is no much larger clone; base qualities are not given. The Miltenyi Naive CD4+ T Cell Isolation kit was used to purify naive CD4+ T cells, and CD25 microbeads were used to remove Tregs. Tregs, naive and memory CD4+ T cells from tumor, blood and ipsilateral draining lymph nodes of a few breast cancer patients underwent full-length TCR alpha and beta sequencing. Tumor tissue and lymph nodes obtained from ipsilateral axillary dissection were perfused with PBS, minced and then digested with collagenase I and hyaluronidase. Ficoll density gradient centrifugation was used to isolate mononuclear cells from lymph nodes or from approximately 50 ml of peripheral blood. Sorted cell populations were confirmed by FACS to exceed 90% purity. Trimming costs V 5 bases and J 6 bases, and their ends lie 17 bases apart. The CDR3, cysteine through phenylalanine, is 15 amino acids long. CDR3 DNA is the only sequence kept; it has 45 bases, read in frame from the first base.

Full-length TCR variable regions were amplified by 5' RACE PCR with constant-region reverse primers, and semi-nested PCR with Nested Universal Primer A was subsequently performed. Using the ReliaPrep RNA Cell Miniprep System, total RNA was extracted, and the SMARTer RACE 5'/3' Kit was then used to reverse transcribe the RNA into 5'RACE-ready cDNA. Full-length TCR alpha and beta libraries were barcoded with multiplex adaptors and sequenced on an Illumina MiSeq. From the authors' description of their analysis: For each of nine subset-tissue groups, sequencing data from the five patients were combined, and the groups were compared by unsupervised clustering of TCR gene usage. The Morisita-Horn index, with shared sequences weighted by their contribution to each repertoire, was used to calculate repertoire similarity. TCRdb's own reprocessing of the public reads used fastp at Q25 and MiXCR and kept productive beta chains. Each entry merges the rows of one CDR3 protein and shows their most common DNA and genes. Clone size and V and J calls follow TCRdb, not the original study. Across this sample there are a few thousand distinct CDR3 sequences, with roughly 34% seen only once. The ten largest clones take up 4.5% to 5.5% of the sample.

This TCR derives from a female donor with breast cancer. Material for sequencing was naive CD4+ T cells sorted from a lymph node. What the cell subset or site label conveys for this sample: naive CD4+ T cells, CD4+CD45RA+CD25-. The V gene is TRBV12-3 or TRBV12-4 and the J gene is TRBJ2-1; the D gene is perhaps TRBD1, from 6 matching bases. This receptor has the CDR3 CASSAGRGPGNEQFF. The bases read TGTGCCAGCAGTGCCGGCAGGGGCCCTGGCAATGAGCAGTTCTTC.